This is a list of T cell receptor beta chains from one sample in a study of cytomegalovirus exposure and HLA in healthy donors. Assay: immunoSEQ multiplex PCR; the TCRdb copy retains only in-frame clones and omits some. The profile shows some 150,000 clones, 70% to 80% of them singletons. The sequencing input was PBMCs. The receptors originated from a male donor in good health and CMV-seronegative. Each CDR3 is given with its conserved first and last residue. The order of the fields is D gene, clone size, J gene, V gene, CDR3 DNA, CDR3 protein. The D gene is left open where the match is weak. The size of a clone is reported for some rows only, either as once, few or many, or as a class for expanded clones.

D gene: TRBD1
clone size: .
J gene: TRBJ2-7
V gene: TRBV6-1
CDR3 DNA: TGTGCCAGCAGTGTCGCCGGGACAGGGACCTACGAGCAGTACTTC
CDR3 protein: CASSVAGTGTYEQYF

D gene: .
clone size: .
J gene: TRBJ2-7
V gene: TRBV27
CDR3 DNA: TGTGCCAGCAGTTTATTCGGGCAGGGCAAGGACGAGCAGTACTTC
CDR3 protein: CASSLFGQGKDEQYF

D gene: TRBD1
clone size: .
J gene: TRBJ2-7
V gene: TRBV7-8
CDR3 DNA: TGTGCCAGCAGCACCCGACAGGGGGGCCCCTACGAGCAGTACTTC
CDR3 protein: CASSTRQGGPYEQYF

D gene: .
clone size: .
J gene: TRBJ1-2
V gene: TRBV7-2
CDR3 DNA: TGTGCCAGCAGCTTAGAGGGGGGGAGGGAATATGGCTACACCTTC
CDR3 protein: CASSLEGGREYGYTF

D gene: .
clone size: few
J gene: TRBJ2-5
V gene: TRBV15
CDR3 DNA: TGTGCCACCAGCAGAGATCCAGGGACACAAGAGACCCAGTACTTC
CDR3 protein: CATSRDPGTQETQYF

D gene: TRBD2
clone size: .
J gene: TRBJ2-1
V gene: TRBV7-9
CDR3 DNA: TGTGCCAGCAGGCTAGCGGGGAGCTCCTACAATGAGCAGTTCTTC
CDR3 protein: CASRLAGSSYNEQFF

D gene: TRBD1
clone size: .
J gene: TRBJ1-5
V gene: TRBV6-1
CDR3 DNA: TGTGCCAGCACCCGGGACAGACCCAATCAGCCCCAGCATTTT
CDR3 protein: CASTRDRPNQPQHF

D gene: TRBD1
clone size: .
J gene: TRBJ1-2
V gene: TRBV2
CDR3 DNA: TGTGCCAGCAGTGAACAAGAAGCGGACAGGAAGTATGGCTACACCTTC
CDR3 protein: CASSEQEADRKYGYTF

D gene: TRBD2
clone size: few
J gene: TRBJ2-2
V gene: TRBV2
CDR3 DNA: TGTGCCAGCAGTGAAGCGTTTATAGCGGGGACGGAGCTGTTTTTT
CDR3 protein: CASSEAFIAGTELFF

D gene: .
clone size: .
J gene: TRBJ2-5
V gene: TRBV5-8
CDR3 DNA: TGTGCCAGCACCCCCGGGAGCGTACGGCAAGAGACCCAGTACTTC
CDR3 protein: CASTPGSVRQETQYF

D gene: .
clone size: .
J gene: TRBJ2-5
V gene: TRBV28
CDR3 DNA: TGTGCCAGCAGCCTTGTGGAGCCGGGTGGACAAGAGACCCAGTACTTC
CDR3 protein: CASSLVEPGGQETQYF

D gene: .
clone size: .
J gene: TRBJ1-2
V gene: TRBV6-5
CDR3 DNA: TGTGCCAGCGGGCAAAATCACCGCGACAGCGATGGCTACACCTTC
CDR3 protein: CASGQNHRDSDGYTF

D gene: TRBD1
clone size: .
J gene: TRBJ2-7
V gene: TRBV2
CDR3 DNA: TGTGCCAGCAGTTCCGGGACAGTCTACGAGCAGTACTTC
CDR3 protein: CASSSGTVYEQYF

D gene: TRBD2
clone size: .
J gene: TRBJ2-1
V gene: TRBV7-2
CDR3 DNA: TGTGCCAGCAGTTCCCTAGCGGGAGACACCTACAATGAGCAGTTCTTC
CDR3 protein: CASSSLAGDTYNEQFF

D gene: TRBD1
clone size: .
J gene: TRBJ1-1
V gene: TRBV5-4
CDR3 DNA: TGTGCCAGCAGCCCACGGACAGGGGAGAACACTGAAGCTTTCTTT
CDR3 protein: CASSPRTGENTEAFF

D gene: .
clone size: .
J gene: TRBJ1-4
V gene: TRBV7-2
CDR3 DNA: TGTGCCAGCAGCTTAGTCCAGGGTGGCGAAAAACTGTTTTTT
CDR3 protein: CASSLVQGGEKLFF

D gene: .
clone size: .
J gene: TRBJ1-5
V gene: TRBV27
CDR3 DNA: TGTGCCAGCAGTAACAGGGACAATCAGCCCCAGCATTTT
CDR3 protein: CASSNRDNQPQHF

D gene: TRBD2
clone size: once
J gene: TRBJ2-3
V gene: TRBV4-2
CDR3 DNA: TGTGCCAGCAGCCTTCGGACTAGCGGGAGCACAGATACGCAGTATTTT
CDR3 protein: CASSLRTSGSTDTQYF

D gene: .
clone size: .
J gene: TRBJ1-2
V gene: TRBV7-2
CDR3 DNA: TGTGCCAGCAGCTTAGGGGGAGAGGGATCTGGCTACACCTTC
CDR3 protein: CASSLGGEGSGYTF

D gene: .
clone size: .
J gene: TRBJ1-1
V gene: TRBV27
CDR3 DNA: TGTGCCAGCAGACGGGGGGGCGGGAACACTGAAGCTTTCTTT
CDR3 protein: CASRRGGGNTEAFF

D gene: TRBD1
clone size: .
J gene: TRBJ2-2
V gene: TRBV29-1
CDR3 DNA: TGCAGCGTTGAAGAGGACAGGGGTATCGCCGGGGAGCTGTTTTTT
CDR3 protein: CSVEEDRGIAGELFF

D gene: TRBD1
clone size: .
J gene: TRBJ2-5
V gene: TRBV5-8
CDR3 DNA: TGTGCCAGCAGCTCGCCAGGGACAGAAGAGACCCAGTACTTC
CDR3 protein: CASSSPGTEETQYF

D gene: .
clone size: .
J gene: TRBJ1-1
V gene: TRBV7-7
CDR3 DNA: TGTGCTAGCAGATTCGGAGGGGCGAACACTGAAGCTTTCTTT
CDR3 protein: CASRFGGANTEAFF

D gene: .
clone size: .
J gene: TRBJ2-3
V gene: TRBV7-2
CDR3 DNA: TGTGCCAGCACCCGAGGACTTAACACAGATACGCAGTATTTT
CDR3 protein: CASTRGLNTDTQYF

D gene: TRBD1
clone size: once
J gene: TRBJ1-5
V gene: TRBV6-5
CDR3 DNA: TGTGCCAGCAGACCCCGACAGGGTTCCAATCAGCCCCAGCATTTT
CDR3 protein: CASRPRQGSNQPQHF

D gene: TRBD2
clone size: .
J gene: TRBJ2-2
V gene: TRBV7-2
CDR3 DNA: TGTGCCAGCAGCTTCCAGGCTCCAGCGGGACGCACCGGGGAGCTGTTTTTT
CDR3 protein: CASSFQAPAGRTGELFF

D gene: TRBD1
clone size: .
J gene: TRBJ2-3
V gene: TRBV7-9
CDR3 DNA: TGTGCCAGCAGCTCCGACAGGGCTAGCACAGATACGCAGTATTTT
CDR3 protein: CASSSDRASTDTQYF

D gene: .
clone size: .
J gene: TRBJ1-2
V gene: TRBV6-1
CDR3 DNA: TGTGCCAGCTTGCGTGGAGATGGCTACACCTTC
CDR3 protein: CASLRGDGYTF

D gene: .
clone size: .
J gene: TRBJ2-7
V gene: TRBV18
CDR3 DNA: TGTGCCAGCTCACAAGACAGCTACGAGCAGTACTTC
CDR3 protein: CASSQDSYEQYF

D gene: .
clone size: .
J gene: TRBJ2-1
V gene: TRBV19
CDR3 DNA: TGTGCCAGCCAGGGGCCGTCCTACAATGAGCAGTTCTTC
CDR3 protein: CASQGPSYNEQFF

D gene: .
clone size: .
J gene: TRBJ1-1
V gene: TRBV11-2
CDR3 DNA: TGTGCCAGCAGCTTTCTTCACACAAACACTGAAGCTTTCTTT
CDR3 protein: CASSFLHTNTEAFF

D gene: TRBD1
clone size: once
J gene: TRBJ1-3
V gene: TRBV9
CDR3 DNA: TGTGCCAGCAGCGATTCTCCCACAGGGGACTCTGGAAACACCATATATTTT
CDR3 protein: CASSDSPTGDSGNTIYF

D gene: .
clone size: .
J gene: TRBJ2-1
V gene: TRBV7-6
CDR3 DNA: TGTGCCAGCAGCCCTCTCACTAGCCATCTTTACAATGAGCAGTTCTTC
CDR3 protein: CASSPLTSHLYNEQFF

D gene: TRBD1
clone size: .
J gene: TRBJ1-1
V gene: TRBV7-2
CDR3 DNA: TGTGCCAGCAGCTTAAGTGTACAGGGGAACGCTTTCTTT
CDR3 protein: CASSLSVQGNAFF

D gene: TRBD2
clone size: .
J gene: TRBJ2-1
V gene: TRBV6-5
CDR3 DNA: TGTGCCAGCAGCCAAACTAGCGGGGGGGCCTATGAGCAGTTCTTC
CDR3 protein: CASSQTSGGAYEQFF

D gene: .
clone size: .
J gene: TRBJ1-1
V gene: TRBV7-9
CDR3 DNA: TGTGCCAGCAGCTCAGATTCCGCTAACACTGAAGCTTTCTTT
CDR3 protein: CASSSDSANTEAFF

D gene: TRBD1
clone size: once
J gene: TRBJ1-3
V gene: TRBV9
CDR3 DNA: TGTGCCAGCAGCGTCTCCACGGGACAGGGAGGAAACACCATATATTTT
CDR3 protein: CASSVSTGQGGNTIYF

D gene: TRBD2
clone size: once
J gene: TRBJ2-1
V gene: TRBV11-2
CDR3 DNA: TGTGCCAGCGGACGGGGGGTCTCCTACAATGAGCAGTTCTTC
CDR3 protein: CASGRGVSYNEQFF

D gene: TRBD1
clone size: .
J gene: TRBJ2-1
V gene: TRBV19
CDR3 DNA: TGTGCCAGTGCGGACCAGGGGGCGTTCAATGAGCAGTTCTTC
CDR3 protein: CASADQGAFNEQFF

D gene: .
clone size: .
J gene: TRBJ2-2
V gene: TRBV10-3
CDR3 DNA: TGTGCCATCAGTGGTCGCCTAACCGGGGAGCTGTTTTTT
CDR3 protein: CAISGRLTGELFF

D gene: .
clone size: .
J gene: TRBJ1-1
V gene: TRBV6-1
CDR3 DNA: TGTGCCAGCAGCCCCCCCCGGGAGAACACTGAAGCTTTCTTT
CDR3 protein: CASSPPRENTEAFF

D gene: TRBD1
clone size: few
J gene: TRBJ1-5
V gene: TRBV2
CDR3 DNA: TGTGCCAGCAGGCGGGACAGGGATCAGCCCCAGCATTTT
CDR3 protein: CASRRDRDQPQHF

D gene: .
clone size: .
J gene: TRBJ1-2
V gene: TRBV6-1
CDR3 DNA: TGTGCCATCGACGGAGGGGACCGGGGCTACACCTTC
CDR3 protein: CAIDGGDRGYTF

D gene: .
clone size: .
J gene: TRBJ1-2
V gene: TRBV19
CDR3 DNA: TGTGCCAGTAGTTTGTGGACAGATAACTATGGCTACACCTTC
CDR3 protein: CASSLWTDNYGYTF

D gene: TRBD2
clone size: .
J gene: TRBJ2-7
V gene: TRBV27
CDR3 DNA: TGTGCCAGCAGTTCCTCGGAACTAGCGGGAGGCCCCTACGAGCAGTACTTC
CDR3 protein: CASSSSELAGGPYEQYF

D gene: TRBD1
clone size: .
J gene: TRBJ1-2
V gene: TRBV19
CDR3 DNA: TGTGCCAGTAGTCGAGGGGGCAGCAACTATGGCTACACCTTC
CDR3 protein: CASSRGGSNYGYTF

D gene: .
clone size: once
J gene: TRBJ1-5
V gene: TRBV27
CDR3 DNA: TGTGCCAGCAGTTTAGCAGGGAATCAGCCCCAGCATTTT
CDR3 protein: CASSLAGNQPQHF

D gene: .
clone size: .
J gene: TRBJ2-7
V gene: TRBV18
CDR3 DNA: TGTGCCAGCTCACCAGGTACAGGAAGGTTCTCCGAGCAGTACTTC
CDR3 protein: CASSPGTGRFSEQYF